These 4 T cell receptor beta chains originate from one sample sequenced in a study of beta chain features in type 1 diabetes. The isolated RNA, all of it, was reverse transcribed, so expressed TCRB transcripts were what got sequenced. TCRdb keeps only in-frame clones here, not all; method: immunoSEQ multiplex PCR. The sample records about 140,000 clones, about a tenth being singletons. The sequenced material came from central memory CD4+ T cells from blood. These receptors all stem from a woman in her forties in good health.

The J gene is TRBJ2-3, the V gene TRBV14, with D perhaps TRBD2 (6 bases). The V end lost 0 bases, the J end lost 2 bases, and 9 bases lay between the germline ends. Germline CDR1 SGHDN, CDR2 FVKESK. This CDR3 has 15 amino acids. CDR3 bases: TGTGCCAGCAGCCAAGACCGGGGGACCACAGATACGCAGTATTTT. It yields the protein CASSQDRGTTDTQYF.

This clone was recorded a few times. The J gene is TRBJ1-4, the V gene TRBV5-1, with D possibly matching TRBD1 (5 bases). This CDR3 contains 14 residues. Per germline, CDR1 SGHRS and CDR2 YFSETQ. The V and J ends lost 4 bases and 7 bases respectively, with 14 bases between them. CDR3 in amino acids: CASSQNGQGEKLFF. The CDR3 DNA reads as TGCGCCAGCAGCCAGAACGGGCAGGGTGAAAAACTGTTTTTT.

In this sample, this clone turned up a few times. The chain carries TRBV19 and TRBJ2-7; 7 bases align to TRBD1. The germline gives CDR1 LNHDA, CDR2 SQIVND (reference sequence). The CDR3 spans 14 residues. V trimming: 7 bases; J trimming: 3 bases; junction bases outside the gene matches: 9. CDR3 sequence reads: CASNRGPNNYEQYF. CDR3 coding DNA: TGTGCCAGTAATAGGGGGCCAAATAACTACGAGCAGTACTTC.

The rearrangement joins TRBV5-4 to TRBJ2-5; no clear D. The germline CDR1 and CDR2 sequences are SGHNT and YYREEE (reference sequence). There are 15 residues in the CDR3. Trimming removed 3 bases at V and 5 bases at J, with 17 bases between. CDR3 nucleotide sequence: TGTGCCAGCAGCTCGCGAGTTCCGGGTTTGGAGACCCAGTACTTC. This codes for CASSSRVPGLETQYF.